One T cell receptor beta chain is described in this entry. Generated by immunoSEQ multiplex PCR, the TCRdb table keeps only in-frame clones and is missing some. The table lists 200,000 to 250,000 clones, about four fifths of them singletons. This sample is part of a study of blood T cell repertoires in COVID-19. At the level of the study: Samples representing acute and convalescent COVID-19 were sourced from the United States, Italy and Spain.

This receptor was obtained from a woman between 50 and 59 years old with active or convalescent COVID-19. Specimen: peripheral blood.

The CDR3 region is CATSRGGGRVPYEQYV. The CDR3 coding sequence is TGTGCCACCAGCAGAGGGGGGGGGCGGGTCCCCTACGAGCAGTACGTC. The V call is TRBV15, the J call TRBJ2-7, with D perhaps TRBD2 (7 bases). The CDR3 totals 16 residues. In germline, CDR1 is LNHNV, CDR2 YYDKDF (reference sequence). Trimming shortened V by 1 base and J by 2 bases, and 15 bases separated the two germline ends.